Sequencing of this TCR beta chain was carried out in a study of shared clonotypes between healthy human individuals. CDR1 SNHLY and CDR2 FYNNEI come from the germline V gene. Trimming took off 7 bases at V and 1 base at J, with 6 bases between the two ends. The CDR3 is 12 residues long. TCRdb's copy holds only in-frame clones and misses some; the assay was immunoSEQ multiplex PCR. The sample has roughly 2.4 million clones, approximately 96% seen once. Sample: naive CD4+ T cells sorted from blood. Subset of the sample: CD45RA+ positively selected. V is TRBV2 and J is TRBJ2-3; D is possibly TRBD2 (6 bases). This TCR was sampled from a man between 18 and 35 years old in good health. The CDR3 is CASTGGTDTQYF. The CDR3, as DNA: TGTGCCAGCACGGGGGGCACAGATACGCAGTATTTT.